This TCR beta chain is from a study of cytomegalovirus exposure and HLA in healthy donors. Produced via immunoSEQ multiplex PCR; TCRdb's table is partial and in-frame only. The sample lists some 240,000 clones, approximately 83% occurring once. Among the 120 subjects of the validation cohort, separate from the approximately 670-subject first cohort, were the donors. The trim removed 0 bases at V and 5 bases at J, leaving 15 bases unmatched. Germline lookup yields CDR1 LNHDA and CDR2 SQIVND (reference sequence). The CDR3 is made up of 19 amino acids. Source material: PBMCs. The chain combines TRBV19 with TRBJ1-4; TRBD1 agrees at 7 bases. The receptor was isolated from a woman aged 25 to 39 in good health and CMV-seropositive. The CDR3 nucleotides are TGTGCCAGTAGTATAGATCGGCCCCTAGGGACAGCGAAAAATGAAAAACTGTTTTTT. Translated: CASSIDRPLGTAKNEKLFF.